This record covers a single T cell receptor (beta chain). The data were taken from a study of blood T cell repertoires in COVID-19. Study as a whole: The United States, Italy and Spain were the sources of the acute and convalescent COVID-19 samples.

Authors' processing steps: Reference gene primer amplification gave nucleated cell count estimates. The method was immunoSEQ multiplex PCR; TCRdb's version includes in-frame clones alone and lacks a portion of them. V, J and clone size derive from that table, while D and trimming were established from the DNA sequence. This table has roughly 230,000 clones, 89% appearing once. The CDR3 totals 13 residues. Per the germline V gene, CDR1 is SGHTA and CDR2 is FQGNSA. V was clipped by 8 bases and J by 2 bases, with 11 bases between them. The sequence came from a woman in her 40s who had recovered from COVID-19. The gene calls are TRBV7-2 and TRBJ2-3; a weak D match, TRBD2 (6 bases). The sequenced sample consisted of peripheral blood. CDR3 sequence reads: CASLSGNTDTQYF. The CDR3 nucleotides are TGTGCCAGCCTTAGCGGAAACACAGATACGCAGTATTTT.